This T cell receptor beta chain appears in the sequencing data of a study of blood T cell repertoires in COVID-19. Study background: There were acute and convalescent COVID-19 samples, and they came from the United States, Italy and Spain. Sources were T cells, B-cell-depleted T cells, or PBMCs; the material itself was cDNA or gDNA.

Per the original data handling: Nucleated cell counts were estimated from reference gene primer amplification. The data were produced by immunoSEQ multiplex PCR, yet TCRdb's version contains in-frame clones alone and is incomplete. V, J and clone size are those of that table, while D and trimming were read from the DNA. The table records roughly 24,000 clones, roughly 84% of them present only once. Germline V CDR1 and CDR2: MNHEY, SVGAGI. Trimming removed 0 bases from V and 2 bases from J, with 10 bases in between. The CDR3 has 15 residues. The origin of this receptor is a man between 65 and 79 years old with acute or convalescent COVID-19. The rearrangement links TRBV6-5 to TRBJ1-2; no clear D gene. The sample consisted of peripheral blood. DNA of the CDR3: TGTGCCAGCAGTTACTCTCGAGCTAAGAACTATGGCTACACCTTC. It is translated as CASSYSRAKNYGYTF.